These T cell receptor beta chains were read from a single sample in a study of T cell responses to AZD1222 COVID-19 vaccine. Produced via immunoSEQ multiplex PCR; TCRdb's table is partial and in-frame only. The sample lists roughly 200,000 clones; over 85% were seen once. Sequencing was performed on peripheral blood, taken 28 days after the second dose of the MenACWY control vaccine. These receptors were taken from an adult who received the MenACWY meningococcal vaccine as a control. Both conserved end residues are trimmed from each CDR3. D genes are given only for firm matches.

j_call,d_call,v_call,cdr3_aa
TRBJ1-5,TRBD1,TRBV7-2,ASSSNRGGESNQPQH
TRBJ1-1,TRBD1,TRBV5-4,ASSSPPPQGAAEAF
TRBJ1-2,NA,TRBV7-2,ASSLYSDGYT
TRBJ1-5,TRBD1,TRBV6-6,ASRPGGSNQPQH
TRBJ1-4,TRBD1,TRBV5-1,ASSLQGGDEKLF
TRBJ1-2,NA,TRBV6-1,ASSEDGTPNYGYT
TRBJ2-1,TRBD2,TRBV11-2,ASSFGLARNEQF
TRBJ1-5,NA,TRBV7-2,ASSLEWTAGPQH
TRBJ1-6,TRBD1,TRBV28,ASRLQGINNSPLH
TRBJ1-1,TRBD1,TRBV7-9,ASSFQGAEAF
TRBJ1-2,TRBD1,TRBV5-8,ASGGRDRYGYT
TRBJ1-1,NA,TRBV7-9,ASSLGENTEAF
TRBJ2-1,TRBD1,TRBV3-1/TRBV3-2,ASRTGGYNEQF
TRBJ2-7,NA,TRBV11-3,ASSLGPSNEQY
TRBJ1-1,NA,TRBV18,ASSPSEGMNTEAF
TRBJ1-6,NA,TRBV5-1,ASSFRQNSYNSPLH
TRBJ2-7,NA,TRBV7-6,ASSLAEGAGEQY
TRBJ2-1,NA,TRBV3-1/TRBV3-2,ASSPRQGGSYNEQF
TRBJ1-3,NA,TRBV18,ASSPGPKSSGNTIY
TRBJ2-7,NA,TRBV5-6,ASSLSPHEQY
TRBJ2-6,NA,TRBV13,ASSFNIGANVLT
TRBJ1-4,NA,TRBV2,ASSSLGTEGEKLF
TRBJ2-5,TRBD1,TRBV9,ASSVATGQDQKTQY
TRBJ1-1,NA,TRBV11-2,ASSLEPNTEAF
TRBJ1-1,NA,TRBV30,AFLRLLMNTEAF
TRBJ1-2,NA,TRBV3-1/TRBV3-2,ASSDRFNYGYT
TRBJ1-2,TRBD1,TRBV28,ASGKPGQIYYGYT
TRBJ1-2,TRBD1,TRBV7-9,ASSLTPTTGNYGYT
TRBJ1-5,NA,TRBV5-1,ASRLGANQPQH
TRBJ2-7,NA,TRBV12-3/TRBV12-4,ASSRLTGYEQY
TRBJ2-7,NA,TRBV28,ASSGGPVTYEQY
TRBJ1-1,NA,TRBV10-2,ATRIFLEGEAF
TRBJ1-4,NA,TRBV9,ASSFSPGGLESEKLF